The clone carrying this T cell receptor beta chain occurred once. Its specificity is not known. Germline-derived CDR1 and CDR2 are SGDLS and YYNGEE. The CDR3 contains 15 residues. The V end was cut by 4 bases, the J end by 3 bases, with 16 bases between. The data originate from a study of Ad26.COV2.S vaccination and SARS-CoV-2 variants. Treatment given: around 19 received Ad26.COV2.S at low or high dose, single or two shots; 5 received placebo; per-sample allocation not given. Following the first vaccine or placebo injection, samples were taken on day 63. Study results and limitations: Placebo recipients and vaccine recipients were similar in non-spike TCR breadth.

The assay was immunoSEQ multiplex PCR, and TCRdb's table has in-frame clones only and misses some. This sample has some 390,000 clones, with about 88% found just once. This sample comprised peripheral blood, obtained in a trial of Ad26.COV2.S vaccine versus placebo. This TCR came from a person aged 18 to 65 who received the Ad26.COV2.S COVID-19 vaccine or a placebo. The chain couples TRBV9 to TRBJ1-2; no reliable D call. CDR3: CASSPSLGLDYGYTF. CDR3 in DNA: TGTGCCAGCAGCCCAAGCCTTGGTCTCGACTATGGCTACACCTTC.